Each of the 10 T cell receptor beta chains below was sequenced from the same sample in a study of T-cell memory formation after mild COVID-19. TCRdb processed the 5' RACE reads anew with MiXCR; each CDR3 protein has one entry. Among 35,000 to 45,000 distinct CDR3 sequences listed, over 6.5% were seen once. Sequencing input: PBMCs or a T cell subset sorted from them (not recorded which). The receptors were sampled from an adult who had mild COVID-19 (a few samples of this study predate the infection). Cell type and time point are not known.

In this sample, this clonotype turned up many times. CDR3 amino acids: CSVDNREGADTQYF. The CDR3 DNA reads TGCAGCGTGGATAACAGGGAAGGAGCAGATACGCAGTATTTT. V usage is TRBV29-1 and J usage is TRBJ2-3; the D gene is possibly TRBD1 (6 bases). This CDR3 region has 14 residues. Germline V gene lookup returns CDR1 SQVTM and CDR2 ANQGSEA. V dropped 6 bases and J dropped 4 bases, with 17 bases sitting between them.

This clonotype showed up many times. The chain couples TRBV20-1 to TRBJ2-1; TRBD2 matches at 10 bases. Germline-derived CDR1 and CDR2 are DFQATT and SNEGSKA (reference sequence). V lost 6 bases to trimming and J lost 0 bases; unmatched junction nucleotides: 11. The CDR3 consists of 17 residues. The CDR3 bases are TGCAGTGCCCCACTAGCGGGATCATTAAGCTCCTACAATGAGCAGTTCTTC. Residues: CSAPLAGSLSSYNEQFF.

This sequence joins TRBV18 and TRBJ2-1; D is undetermined. CDR1 and CDR2 from the germline V gene are KGHSH and LQKENI. This CDR3 spans 13 amino acids. V lost 5 bases and J lost 7, with 12 bases in between. The DNA of the CDR3 is TGTGCCAGCTCATTTTCTCGGGTGAATGAGCAGTTCTTC. This codes for CASSFSRVNEQFF.

A few counts support this clonotype. This sequence joins TRBV30 and TRBJ1-1, with D hard to call. Germline V gives CDR1 GTSNPN, CDR2 SVGIG (reference sequence). Trimming stripped 0 bases from V and 3 bases from J, with 8 bases between. The CDR3 totals 13 residues. In DNA form, the CDR3 reads TGTGCCTGGAGTGTTGTAGGCGACACTGAAGCTTTCTTT. This gives the protein CAWSVVGDTEAFF.

This clonotype was seen a handful of times. The rearrangement links TRBV5-1 to TRBJ2-5; 9 bases match TRBD1. Germline loops: CDR1 SGHRS, CDR2 YFSETQ. With 2 bases clipped from V and 4 bases from J, the junction kept 6 bases outside the gene matches. The CDR3 is made up of 15 amino acids. CDR3 loop: CASSFSTGGGETQYF. CDR3 sequence (DNA): TGCGCCAGCAGCTTTTCGACAGGGGGAGGAGAGACCCAGTACTTC.

In this sample, this clonotype turned up many times. V and J are TRBV6-6 and TRBJ1-5; the match to TRBD1 covers 8 bases. From germline, CDR1 is MNHNY and CDR2 SVGAGI (reference sequence). The CDR3 runs to 14 residues. The V gene end was trimmed by 7 bases and the J gene end by 5 bases; junction bases not matched to a gene: 7. Here the CDR3 DNA reads TGTGCCAGCACCCGGGACAGGAGCTATCAGCCCCAGCATTTT. This sequence encodes CASTRDRSYQPQHF.

The table lists this clonotype with many counts. The V and J genes are TRBV9 and TRBJ2-7; D gene unclear. This CDR3 is built from 13 residues. CDR1 SGDLS and CDR2 YYNGEE come from the germline V gene. V was trimmed by 4 bases and J by 4 bases, leaving 12 bases between them. Here the CDR3 reads CASSQHSEYEQYF. The CDR3 DNA reads TGTGCCAGCAGCCAACACTCGGAATACGAGCAGTACTTC.

This clonotype was picked up a small number of times. The chain combines TRBV19 with TRBJ2-1; TRBD2 aligns across 7 bases. Germline V gene sequence: CDR1 LNHDA, CDR2 SQIVND (reference sequence). This CDR3 region has 15 residues. The J segment lost 6 bases and the V segment lost 1 base, leaving 6 bases of the junction unmatched. CDR3 sequence reads: CASSIGRAGINEQFF. The CDR3 coding sequence is TGTGCCAGTAGTATAGGGCGAGCGGGGATCAATGAGCAGTTCTTC.

This clonotype was seen repeatedly, ten times or more. V usage is TRBV12-3 or TRBV12-4 and J usage is TRBJ2-7; 10 bases agree with TRBD1. The CDR3 spans 14 residues. V shed 3 bases, J shed 3 bases, and the junction held 2 bases outside the gene matches. The CDR3 is CASSFDRGLYEQYF. The CDR3 DNA is TGTGCCAGCAGTTTCGACAGGGGGCTCTACGAGCAGTACTTC.

This clonotype was counted at least ten times. The gene calls are TRBV9 and TRBJ2-6, with D tentatively TRBD1 (5 bases). The ends were cut back, 3 bases at V and 13 bases at J, with 11 bases in the middle. This CDR3 is 12 amino acids long. From germline, CDR1 is SGDLS and CDR2 YYNGEE. This chain's CDR3 is CASSAAQGVLTF. In DNA, the CDR3 is TGTGCCAGCAGCGCCGCCCAGGGTGTCCTGACTTTC.